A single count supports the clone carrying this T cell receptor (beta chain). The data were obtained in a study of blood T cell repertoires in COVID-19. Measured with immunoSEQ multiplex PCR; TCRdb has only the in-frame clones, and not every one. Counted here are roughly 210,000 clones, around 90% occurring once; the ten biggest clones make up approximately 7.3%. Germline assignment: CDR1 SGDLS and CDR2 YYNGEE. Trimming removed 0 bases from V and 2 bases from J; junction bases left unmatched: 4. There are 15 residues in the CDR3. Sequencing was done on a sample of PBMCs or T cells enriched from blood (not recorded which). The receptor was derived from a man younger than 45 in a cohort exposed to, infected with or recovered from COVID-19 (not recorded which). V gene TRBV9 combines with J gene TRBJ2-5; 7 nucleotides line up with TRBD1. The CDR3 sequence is CASSVGQGTQETQYF. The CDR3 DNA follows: TGTGCCAGCAGCGTAGGACAGGGTACTCAAGAGACCCAGTACTTC.